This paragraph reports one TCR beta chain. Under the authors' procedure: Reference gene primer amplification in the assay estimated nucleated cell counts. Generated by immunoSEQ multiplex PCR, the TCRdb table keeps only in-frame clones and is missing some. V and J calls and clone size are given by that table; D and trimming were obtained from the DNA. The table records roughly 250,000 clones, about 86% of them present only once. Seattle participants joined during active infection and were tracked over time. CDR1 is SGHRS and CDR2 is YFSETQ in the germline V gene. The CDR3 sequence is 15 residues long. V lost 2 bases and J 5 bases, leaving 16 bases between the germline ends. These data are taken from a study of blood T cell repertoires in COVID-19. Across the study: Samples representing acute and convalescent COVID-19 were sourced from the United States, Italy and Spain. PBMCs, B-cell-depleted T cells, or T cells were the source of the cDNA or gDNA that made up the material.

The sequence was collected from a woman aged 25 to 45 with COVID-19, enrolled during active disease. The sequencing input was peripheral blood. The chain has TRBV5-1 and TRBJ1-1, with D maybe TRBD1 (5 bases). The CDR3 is CASSFAGPAGTEAFF. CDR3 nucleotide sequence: TGCGCCAGCAGCTTTGCAGGGCCAGCCGGAACTGAAGCTTTCTTT. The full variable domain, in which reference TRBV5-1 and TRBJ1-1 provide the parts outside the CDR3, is KAGVTQTPRYLIKTRGQQVTLSCSPISGHRSVSWYQQTPGQGLQFLFEYFSETQRNKGNFPGRFSGRQFSNSRSEMNVSTLELGDSALYLCASSFAGPAGTEAFFGQGTRLTVV.